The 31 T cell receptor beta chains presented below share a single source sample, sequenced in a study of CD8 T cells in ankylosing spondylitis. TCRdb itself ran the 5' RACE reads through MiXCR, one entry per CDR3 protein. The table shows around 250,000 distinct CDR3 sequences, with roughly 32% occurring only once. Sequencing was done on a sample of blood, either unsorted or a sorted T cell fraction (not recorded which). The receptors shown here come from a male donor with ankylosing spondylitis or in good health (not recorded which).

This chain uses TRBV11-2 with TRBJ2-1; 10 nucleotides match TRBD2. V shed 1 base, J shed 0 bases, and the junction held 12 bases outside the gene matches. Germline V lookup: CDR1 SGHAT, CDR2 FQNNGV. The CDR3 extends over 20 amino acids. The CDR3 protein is CASSLVGAGGPWFSYNEQFF. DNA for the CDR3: TGTGCCAGCAGCTTAGTGGGAGCGGGGGGGCCCTGGTTCTCCTACAATGAGCAGTTCTTC.

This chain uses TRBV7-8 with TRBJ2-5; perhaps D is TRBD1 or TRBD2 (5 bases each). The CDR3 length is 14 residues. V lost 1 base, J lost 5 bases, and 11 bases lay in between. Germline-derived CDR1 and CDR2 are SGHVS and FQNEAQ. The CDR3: CASSLVLWGETQYF. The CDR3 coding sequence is TGTGCCAGCAGCTTAGTGCTCTGGGGGGAGACCCAGTACTTC.

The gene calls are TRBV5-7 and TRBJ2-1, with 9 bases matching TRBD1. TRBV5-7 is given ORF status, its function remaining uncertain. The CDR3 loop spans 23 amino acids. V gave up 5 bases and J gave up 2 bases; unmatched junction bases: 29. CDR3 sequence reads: CASRDYIRDRVAQNPETYNEQFF. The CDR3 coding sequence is TGTGCCAGCAGAGACTACATCCGGGACAGGGTGGCCCAAAATCCGGAAACCTACAATGAGCAGTTCTTC.

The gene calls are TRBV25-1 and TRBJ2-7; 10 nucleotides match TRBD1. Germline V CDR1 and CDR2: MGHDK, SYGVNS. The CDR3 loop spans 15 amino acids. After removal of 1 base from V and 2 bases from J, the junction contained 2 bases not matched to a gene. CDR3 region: CASSESGQGTYEQYF. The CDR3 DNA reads TGTGCCAGCAGTGAATCGGGACAGGGGACCTACGAGCAGTACTTC.

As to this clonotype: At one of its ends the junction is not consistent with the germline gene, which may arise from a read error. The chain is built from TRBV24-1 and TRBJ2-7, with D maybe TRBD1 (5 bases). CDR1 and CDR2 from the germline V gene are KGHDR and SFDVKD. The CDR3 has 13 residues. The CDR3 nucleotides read TGTGCCACCAGTGATGGGGCGGAGATCGAGCATTACTTC. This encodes CATSDGAEIEHYF.

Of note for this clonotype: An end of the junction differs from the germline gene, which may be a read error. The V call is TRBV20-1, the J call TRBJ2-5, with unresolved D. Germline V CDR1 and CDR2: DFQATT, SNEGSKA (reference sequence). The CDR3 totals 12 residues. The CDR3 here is CSARDVNGNSDF. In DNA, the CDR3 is TGCAGTGCTAGAGACGTAAATGGCAACTCGGACTTC.

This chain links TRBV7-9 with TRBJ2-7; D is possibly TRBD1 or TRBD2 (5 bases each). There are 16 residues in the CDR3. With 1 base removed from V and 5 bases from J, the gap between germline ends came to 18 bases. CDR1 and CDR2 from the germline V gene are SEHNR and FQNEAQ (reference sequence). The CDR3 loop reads CASSLVGEKRLDEQYF. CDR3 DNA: TGTGCCAGCAGCTTAGTGGGGGAAAAAAGACTGGACGAGCAGTACTTC. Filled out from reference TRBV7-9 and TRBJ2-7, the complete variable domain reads DTGVSQNPRHKITKRGQNVTFRCDPISEHNRLYWYRQTLGQGPEFLTYFQNEAQLEKSRLLSDRFSAERPKGSFSTLEIQRTEQGDSAMYLCASSLVGEKRLDEQYFGPGTRLTVT.

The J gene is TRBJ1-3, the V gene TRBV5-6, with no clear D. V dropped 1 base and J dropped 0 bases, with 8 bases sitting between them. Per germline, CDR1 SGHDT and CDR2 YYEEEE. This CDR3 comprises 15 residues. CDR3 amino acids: CASSLNPSSGNTIYF. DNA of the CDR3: TGTGCCAGCAGCTTGAACCCCAGCTCTGGAAACACCATATATTTT.

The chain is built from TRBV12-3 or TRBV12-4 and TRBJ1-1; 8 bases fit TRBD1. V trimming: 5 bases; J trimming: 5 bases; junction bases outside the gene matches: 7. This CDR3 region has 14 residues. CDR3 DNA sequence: TGTGCCAGCAGTCAGCCTTACAGGGGGACTGAAGCTTTCTTT. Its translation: CASSQPYRGTEAFF.

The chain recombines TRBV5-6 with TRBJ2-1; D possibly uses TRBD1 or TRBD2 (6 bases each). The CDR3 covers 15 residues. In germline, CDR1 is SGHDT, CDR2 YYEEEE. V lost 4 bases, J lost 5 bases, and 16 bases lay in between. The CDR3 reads CASSPKGGVDNEQFF. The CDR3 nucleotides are TGTGCCAGCAGCCCGAAGGGGGGCGTGGACAATGAGCAGTTCTTC.

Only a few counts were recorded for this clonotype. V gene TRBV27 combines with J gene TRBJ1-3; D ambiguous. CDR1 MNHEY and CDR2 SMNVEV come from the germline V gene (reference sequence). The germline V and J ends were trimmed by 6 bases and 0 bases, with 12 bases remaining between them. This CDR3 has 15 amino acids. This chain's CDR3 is CASRISRNSGNTIYF. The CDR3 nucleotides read TGTGCCAGCAGGATCAGTAGAAACTCTGGAAACACCATATATTTT.

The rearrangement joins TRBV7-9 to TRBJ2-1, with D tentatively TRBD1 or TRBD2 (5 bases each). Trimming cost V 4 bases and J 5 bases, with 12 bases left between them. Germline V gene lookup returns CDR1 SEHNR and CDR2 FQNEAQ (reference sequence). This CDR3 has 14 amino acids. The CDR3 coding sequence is TGTGCCAGCAGCTCGTGGGGACCGGACAATGAGCAGTTCTTC. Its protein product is CASSSWGPDNEQFF.

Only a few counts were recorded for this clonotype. The CDR3 DNA is TGTGCCACCGAAGAAACTAGCGGGGGCCGCCATGAGCAGTTCTTC. Protein: CATEETSGGRHEQFF. The chain uses TRBV28 and TRBJ2-1; 11 nucleotides line up with TRBD2. CDR1 and CDR2 (germline): MDHEN, SYDVKM. This CDR3 comprises 15 residues. V shed 10 bases, J shed 8 bases, and the junction held 13 bases outside the gene matches.

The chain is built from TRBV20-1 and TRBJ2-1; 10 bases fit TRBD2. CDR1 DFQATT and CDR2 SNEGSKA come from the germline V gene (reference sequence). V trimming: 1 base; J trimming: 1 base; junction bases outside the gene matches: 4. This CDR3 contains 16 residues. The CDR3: CSARGWTSGSYNEQFF. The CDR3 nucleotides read TGCAGTGCTAGAGGGTGGACTAGCGGTTCCTACAATGAGCAGTTCTTC.

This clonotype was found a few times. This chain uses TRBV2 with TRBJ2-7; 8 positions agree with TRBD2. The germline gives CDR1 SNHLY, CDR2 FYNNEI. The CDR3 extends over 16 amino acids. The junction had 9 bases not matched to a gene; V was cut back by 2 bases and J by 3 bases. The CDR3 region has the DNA TGTGCCAGCAGTGAATTACCAACCGGGACTAGCTACGAGCAGTACTTC. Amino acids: CASSELPTGTSYEQYF.

CDR3 amino acids: CSAPSVLAKNIQYF. The CDR3 DNA reads TGCAGTGCGCCCTCCGTCCTAGCCAAAAACATTCAGTACTTC. This rearrangement joins TRBV20-1 to TRBJ2-4; D remains unclear. V was pared by 6 bases and J by 0 bases, with 12 bases between. The CDR3 length is 14 residues. Per the germline V gene, CDR1 is DFQATT and CDR2 is SNEGSKA (reference sequence).

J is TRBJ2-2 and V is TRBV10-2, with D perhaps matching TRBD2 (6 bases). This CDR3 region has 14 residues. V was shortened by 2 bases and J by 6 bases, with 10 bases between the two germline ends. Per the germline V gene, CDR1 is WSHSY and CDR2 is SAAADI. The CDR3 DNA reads TGCGCCAGCAGTGAGGGGGGGAGAGCCGGGGAGCTGTTTTTT. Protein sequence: CASSEGGRAGELFF.

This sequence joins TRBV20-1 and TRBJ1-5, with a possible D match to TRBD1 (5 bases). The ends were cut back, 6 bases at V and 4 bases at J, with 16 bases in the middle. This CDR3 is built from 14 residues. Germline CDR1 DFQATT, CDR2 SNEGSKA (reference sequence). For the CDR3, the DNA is TGCAGTGCCCCCACCCGGGCAGGGAATCAGCCCCAGCATTTT. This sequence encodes CSAPTRAGNQPQHF.

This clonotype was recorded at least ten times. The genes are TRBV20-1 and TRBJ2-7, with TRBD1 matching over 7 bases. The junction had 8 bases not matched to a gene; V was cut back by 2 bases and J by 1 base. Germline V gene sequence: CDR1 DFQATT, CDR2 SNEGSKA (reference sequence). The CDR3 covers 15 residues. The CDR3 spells CSARSDRQISYEQYF. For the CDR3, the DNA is TGCAGTGCTAGATCGGACAGGCAAATTTCCTACGAGCAGTACTTC.

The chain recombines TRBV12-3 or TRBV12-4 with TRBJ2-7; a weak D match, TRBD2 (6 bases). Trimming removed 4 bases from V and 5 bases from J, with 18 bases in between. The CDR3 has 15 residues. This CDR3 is CASSSLERAGNEQYF. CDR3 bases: TGTGCCAGCAGTTCCCTCGAGCGGGCGGGAAACGAGCAGTACTTC.

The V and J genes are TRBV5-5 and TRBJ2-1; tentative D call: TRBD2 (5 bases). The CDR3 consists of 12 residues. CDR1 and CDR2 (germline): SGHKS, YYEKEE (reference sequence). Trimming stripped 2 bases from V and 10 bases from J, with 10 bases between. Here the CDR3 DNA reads TGTGCCAGCAGCTTAGGGTGGGAGGAGCAGTTCTTC. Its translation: CASSLGWEEQFF.

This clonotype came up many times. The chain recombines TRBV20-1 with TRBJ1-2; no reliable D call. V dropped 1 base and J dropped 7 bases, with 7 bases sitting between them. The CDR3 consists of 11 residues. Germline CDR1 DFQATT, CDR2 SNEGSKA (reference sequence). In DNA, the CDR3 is TGCAGTGCTAGAGGTCACAGTGGCTACACCTTC. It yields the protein CSARGHSGYTF.

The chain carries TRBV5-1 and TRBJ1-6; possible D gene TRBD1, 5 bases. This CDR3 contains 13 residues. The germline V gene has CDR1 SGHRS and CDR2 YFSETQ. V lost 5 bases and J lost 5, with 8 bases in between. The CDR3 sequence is CASSVGDNSPLHF. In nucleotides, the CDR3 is TGCGCCAGCAGTGTAGGGGATAATTCACCCCTCCACTTT.

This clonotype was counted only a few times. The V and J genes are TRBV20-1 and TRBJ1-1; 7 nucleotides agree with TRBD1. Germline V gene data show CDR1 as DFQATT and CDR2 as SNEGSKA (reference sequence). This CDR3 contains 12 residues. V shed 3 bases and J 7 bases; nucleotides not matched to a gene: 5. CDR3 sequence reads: CSASEGAGEAFF. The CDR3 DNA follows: TGCAGTGCTAGTGAGGGGGCCGGTGAAGCTTTCTTT.

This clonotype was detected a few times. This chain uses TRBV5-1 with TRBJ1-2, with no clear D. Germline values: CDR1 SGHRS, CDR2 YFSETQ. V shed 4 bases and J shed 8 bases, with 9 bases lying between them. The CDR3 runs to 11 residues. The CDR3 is CASSLSGGYTF. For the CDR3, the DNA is TGCGCCAGCAGCCTGAGTGGGGGCTACACCTTC.

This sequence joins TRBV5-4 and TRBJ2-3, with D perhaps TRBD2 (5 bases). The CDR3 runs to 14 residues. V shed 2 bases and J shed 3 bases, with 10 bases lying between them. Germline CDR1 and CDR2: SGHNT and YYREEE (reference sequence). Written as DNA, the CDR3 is TGTGCCAGCAGCTTATTTGGGGAGACAGATACGCAGTATTTT. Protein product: CASSLFGETDTQYF.

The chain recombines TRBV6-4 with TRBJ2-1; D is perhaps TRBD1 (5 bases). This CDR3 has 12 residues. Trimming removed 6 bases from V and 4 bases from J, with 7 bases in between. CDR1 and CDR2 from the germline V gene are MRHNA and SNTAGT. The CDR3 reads CASSTGYNEQFF. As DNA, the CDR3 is TGTGCCAGCAGCACAGGTTACAATGAGCAGTTCTTC.

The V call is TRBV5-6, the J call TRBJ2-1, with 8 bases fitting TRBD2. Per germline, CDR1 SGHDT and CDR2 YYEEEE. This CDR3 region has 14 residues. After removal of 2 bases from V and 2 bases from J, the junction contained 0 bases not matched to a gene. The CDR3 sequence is CASSFGGAYNEQFF. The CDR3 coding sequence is TGTGCCAGCAGCTTCGGGGGGGCCTACAATGAGCAGTTCTTC.

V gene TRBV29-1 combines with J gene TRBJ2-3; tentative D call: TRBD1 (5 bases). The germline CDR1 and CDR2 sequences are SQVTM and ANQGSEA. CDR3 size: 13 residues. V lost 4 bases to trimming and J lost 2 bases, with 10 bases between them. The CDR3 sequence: CSVGQGYTDTQYF. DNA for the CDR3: TGCAGCGTTGGGCAGGGCTACACAGATACGCAGTATTTT.

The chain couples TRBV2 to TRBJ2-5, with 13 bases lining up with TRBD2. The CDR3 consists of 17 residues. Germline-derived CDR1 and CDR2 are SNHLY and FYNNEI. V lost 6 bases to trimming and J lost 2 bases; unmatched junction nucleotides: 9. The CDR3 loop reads CASSHRLAGGSQETQYF. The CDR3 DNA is TGTGCCAGCAGCCACCGACTAGCGGGGGGATCACAAGAGACCCAGTACTTC. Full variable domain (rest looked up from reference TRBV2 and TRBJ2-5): EPEVTQTPSHQVTQMGQEVILRCVPISNHLYFYWYRQILGQKVEFLVSFYNNEISEKSEIFDDQFSVERPDGSNFTLKIRSTKLEDSAMYFCASSHRLAGGSQETQYFGPGTRLLVL.

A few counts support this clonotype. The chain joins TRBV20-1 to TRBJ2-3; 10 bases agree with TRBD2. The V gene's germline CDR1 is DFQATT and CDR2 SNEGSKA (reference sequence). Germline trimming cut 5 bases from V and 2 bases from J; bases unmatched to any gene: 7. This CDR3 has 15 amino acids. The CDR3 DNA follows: TGCAGTGCTGACTCTAGCGGGGGCTTCACAGATACGCAGTATTTT. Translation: CSADSSGGFTDTQYF.